This TCR beta chain was sequenced during a study of shared clonotypes between healthy human individuals. Germline CDR1 reads DFQATT; CDR2 reads SNEGSKA (reference sequence). V lost 2 bases to trimming and J lost 3 bases, with 5 bases between them. This CDR3 comprises 11 residues. Assay: immunoSEQ multiplex PCR; the TCRdb copy retains only in-frame clones and omits some. The data show about 990,000 clones, with approximately 80% seen just once and roughly 0.65% held by the top ten. Sequencing was done on a sample of memory CD4+ T cells from PBMCs. The subset is: CD45RA-negative fraction. The sequence derives from a man younger than 35 in good health. Some clones in this sample may be carry-over from other donors' samples. This chain links TRBV20-1 with TRBJ2-7; D unclear. CDR3 nucleotides: TGCAGTGCTAGACCCCTCTACGAGCAGTACTTC. Its translation is CSARPLYEQYF.